What follows are 22 T cell receptor beta chains derived from one specimen sequenced in a study of T cell responses to AZD1222 COVID-19 vaccine. Only in-frame clones appear in the TCRdb table, and some are missing; sequencing was by immunoSEQ multiplex PCR. Found here are 110,000 to 150,000 clones, under 95% of them singletons; the top ten hold 7.5% to 9.5%. The source was peripheral blood, collected on day 0 of AZD1222 vaccination. These receptors originate from an adult in good health.

The CDR3 bases are TGTGCCAGCAGCCAAGATTATGCGGGCGACGGCCTTGGGACCTTC. Its protein product is CASSQDYAGDGLGTF. This sequence joins TRBV4-2 and TRBJ1-2, with D unresolved. Germline V gene sequence: CDR1 LGHNA, CDR2 YNFKEQ. The CDR3 extends over 15 amino acids. V was trimmed by 0 bases and J by 14 bases, leaving 22 bases between them.

The CDR3 sequence is CASSLTGAGNTIYF. In DNA, the CDR3 is TGTGCCAGCAGCTTGACAGGGGCGGGAAACACCATATATTTT. This chain uses TRBV6-5 with TRBJ1-3; 8 bases are shared with TRBD1. The V and J ends lost 6 bases and 4 bases, in that order; junction bases with no gene match: 5. The CDR3 has 14 amino acids. Looked up from germline, CDR1 is MNHEY and CDR2 is SVGAGI.

The rearrangement joins TRBV18 to TRBJ1-2; perhaps TRBD1 as D (5 bases). V shed 9 bases and J shed 0 bases, with 11 bases lying between them. This CDR3 spans 13 amino acids. CDR1 KGHSH and CDR2 LQKENI come from the germline V gene. The CDR3 DNA follows: TGTGCCAGTACAGGTGGGACTAACTATGGCTACACCTTC. This sequence encodes CASTGGTNYGYTF.

The chain links TRBV19 to TRBJ1-4, with D perhaps matching TRBD1 (6 bases). Trimming took 8 bases from V and 6 from J, leaving 16 bases between them. This CDR3 contains 14 residues. In germline, CDR1 is LNHDA, CDR2 SQIVND (reference sequence). The CDR3 region is CASAHRDSHEKLFF. The CDR3 nucleotides are TGTGCCAGTGCACACAGGGATTCCCATGAAAAACTGTTTTTT.

This chain joins TRBV7-8 and TRBJ2-1; TRBD2 matches at 8 bases. The CDR3 has 15 amino acids. Germline values: CDR1 SGHVS, CDR2 FQNEAQ. Unmatched junction bases numbered 6, after V lost 1 base and J lost 7 bases. The CDR3 sequence: CASSLERGGRNEQFF. The CDR3 bases are TGTGCCAGCAGCTTAGAACGGGGGGGCAGGAATGAGCAGTTCTTC.

This chain connects TRBV10-3 to TRBJ2-7, with 10 bases lining up with TRBD1. The CDR3 totals 15 residues. Germline V CDR1 and CDR2: ENHRY, SYGVKD. V shed 3 bases, J shed 3 bases, and the junction held 5 bases outside the gene matches. The CDR3 sequence: CAISDAGQGFYEQYF. As DNA, the CDR3 is TGTGCCATCAGTGACGCGGGACAGGGGTTCTACGAGCAGTACTTC.

V gene TRBV7-6 combines with J gene TRBJ1-3; no clear D. Germline-derived CDR1 and CDR2 are SGHVS and FNYEAQ. Trimming shortened V by 1 base and J by 0 bases, and 7 bases separated the two germline ends. CDR3 length: 15 residues. The CDR3 DNA sequence: TGTGCCAGCAGCTTAGATCGGTTCTCTGGAAACACCATATATTTT. Encoded protein: CASSLDRFSGNTIYF.

The rearrangement links TRBV7-9 to TRBJ1-1; D gene uncertain. Trimming shortened V by 5 bases and J by 1 base, and 14 bases separated the two germline ends. The CDR3 loop spans 15 amino acids. CDR1 and CDR2 (germline): SEHNR, FQNEAQ (reference sequence). CDR3: CASSNDGEANTEAFF. In DNA, the CDR3 is TGTGCCAGCAGCAACGACGGGGAGGCGAACACTGAAGCTTTCTTT.

This chain connects TRBV30 to TRBJ1-2, with no clear D. Germline V lookup: CDR1 GTSNPN, CDR2 SVGIG (reference sequence). Deletions cut 4 bases from V and 2 bases from J, with 5 bases between. This CDR3 comprises 11 residues. In nucleotides, the CDR3 is TGTGCCTGGACAGAGAACTATGGCTACACCTTC. Residues: CAWTENYGYTF.

The chain has TRBV9 and TRBJ1-2; 8 bases are a match to TRBD1. Trimming removed 0 bases from V and 4 bases from J; junction bases left unmatched: 2. Germline CDR1 reads SGDLS; CDR2 reads YYNGEE. The CDR3 contains 14 residues. Here the CDR3 DNA reads TGTGCCAGCAGCGTAGGGGACAGGAGCTATGGCTACACCTTC. Protein product: CASSVGDRSYGYTF.

This chain links TRBV6-4 with TRBJ2-2; the D gene is possibly TRBD1 (5 bases). This CDR3 comprises 14 residues. V was pared by 0 bases and J by 6 bases, with 8 bases between. Germline-derived CDR1 and CDR2 are MRHNA and SNTAGT. The CDR3 region has the DNA TGTGCCAGCAGTGACTCGGAAGGGGCCGGGGAGCTGTTTTTT. It is translated as CASSDSEGAGELFF.

The chain is built from TRBV27 and TRBJ2-1, with 9 bases aligning to TRBD2. V lost 5 bases, J lost 3 bases, and 8 bases stayed unmatched. CDR3 length equals 16 residues. CDR1 MNHEY and CDR2 SMNVEV come from the germline V gene (reference sequence). The CDR3 region has the DNA TGTGCCAGCAGTCAAGCGGGGGGCGACTTCTACAATGAGCAGTTCTTC. Translation gives CASSQAGGDFYNEQFF.

In nucleotides, the CDR3 is TGTGCCAGCAGTTTTCTGGGCTCCTACGAGCAGTACTTC. Its translation is CASSFLGSYEQYF. V and J are TRBV12-3 or TRBV12-4 and TRBJ2-7; D unresolved. Trimming took off 3 bases at V and 0 bases at J, with 6 bases between the two ends. The CDR3 length is 13 residues.

The chain is built from TRBV4-1 and TRBJ1-2, with D tentatively TRBD1 (5 bases). CDR1 MGHRA and CDR2 YSYEKL come from the germline V gene. The ends were cut back, 0 bases at V and 2 bases at J, with 10 bases in the middle. The CDR3 totals 15 residues. The DNA for the CDR3 is TGCGCCAGCAGCCAAGATGGGGGGGGAAACTATGGCTACACCTTC. Amino acid sequence: CASSQDGGGNYGYTF.

This sequence joins TRBV28 and TRBJ1-5; D might be TRBD1 (5 bases). Trimming removed 4 bases at V and 4 bases at J, with 11 bases between. The CDR3 has 14 amino acids. Per germline, CDR1 MDHEN and CDR2 SYDVKM. The CDR3 spells CASSYLGVNQPQHF. Written as DNA, the CDR3 is TGTGCCAGCAGTTATCTAGGGGTGAATCAGCCCCAGCATTTT.

This sequence joins TRBV6-5 and TRBJ1-2, with 10 bases that match TRBD1. The CDR3 covers 15 residues. Germline assignment: CDR1 MNHEY and CDR2 SVGAGI. The ends lost 4 bases at V and 5 bases at J; junction bases unmatched: 7. The CDR3 protein is CASSLARTGGYGYTF. The CDR3 DNA follows: TGTGCCAGCAGTTTGGCTCGGACAGGGGGGTATGGCTACACCTTC.

This clone was seen just once. The genes are TRBV5-1 and TRBJ2-7; 8 bases fit TRBD1. Germline CDR1 SGHRS, CDR2 YFSETQ. J was trimmed by 4 bases and V by 4 bases; bases with no gene match: 13. The CDR3 has 16 amino acids. CDR3 in amino acids: CASSLGQGIGGYEQYF. The CDR3 DNA is TGCGCCAGCAGCCTAGGACAGGGAATAGGAGGATACGAGCAGTACTTC.

The J gene is TRBJ1-5, the V gene TRBV7-9; no clear D gene. V lost 1 base and J lost 2, with 9 bases in between. The CDR3 is 15 residues long. CDR1 SEHNR and CDR2 FQNEAQ come from the germline V gene (reference sequence). The CDR3 region is CASSLGGYGNQPQHF. CDR3 in DNA: TGTGCCAGCAGCTTAGGAGGTTACGGCAATCAGCCCCAGCATTTT.

The chain recombines TRBV30 with TRBJ1-2, with D perhaps TRBD1 (6 bases). This CDR3 contains 14 residues. The ends were cut back, 2 bases at V and 8 bases at J, with 18 bases in the middle. Germline CDR1 is GTSNPN and CDR2 is SVGIG (reference sequence). The CDR3 spells CAWSTAWGLRGYTF. In DNA form, the CDR3 reads TGTGCCTGGAGTACTGCGTGGGGGCTGAGGGGCTACACCTTC.

This clone was counted between two and nine times. V gene TRBV4-3 combines with J gene TRBJ1-6; 7 bases are a match to TRBD1. This CDR3 contains 15 residues. Germline values: CDR1 LGHNA, CDR2 YSLEER. The ends lost 3 bases at V and 10 bases at J; junction bases unmatched: 9. The CDR3 sequence: CASSQLGGRGSPLHF. The CDR3 DNA reads TGCGCCAGCAGCCAGCTAGGGGGCCGAGGGTCACCCCTCCACTTT.

This chain connects TRBV7-9 to TRBJ2-2; the D gene is possibly TRBD2 (6 bases). CDR3 length: 15 residues. The germline gives CDR1 SEHNR, CDR2 FQNEAQ (reference sequence). Trimming cost V 5 bases and J 4 bases, with 14 bases left between them. For the CDR3, the DNA is TGTGCCAGCAGCCGGGACTTATTGATCACCGGGGAGCTGTTTTTT. Amino acid sequence: CASSRDLLITGELFF.

The chain recombines TRBV13 with TRBJ2-1; no clear D. The CDR3 covers 16 residues. Germline V gene sequence: CDR1 PRHDT, CDR2 FYEKMQ (reference sequence). V was pared by 3 bases and J by 6 bases, with 18 bases between. CDR3 residues: CASSFRTALSGNEQFF. DNA of the CDR3: TGTGCCAGCAGCTTCCGGACCGCCTTGTCGGGCAATGAGCAGTTCTTC. Complete variable domain (other parts from reference TRBV13 and TRBJ2-1): AAGVIQSPRHLIKEKRETATLKCYPIPRHDTVYWYQQGPGQDPQFLISFYEKMQSDKGSIPDRFSAQQFSDYHSELNMSSLELGDSALYFCASSFRTALSGNEQFFGPGTRLTVL.